These T cell receptor beta chains were read from a single sample in a study of T-cell memory formation after mild COVID-19. Each CDR3 protein is one row after TCRdb ran MiXCR on the 5' RACE reads. The sample consists of 300,000 to 350,000 distinct CDR3 sequences, 12% to 15% of them appearing once. Sequenced material: PBMCs or a T cell subset sorted from them (not recorded which). These receptors were taken from a man younger than 30 who had mild COVID-19 (a few samples of this study predate the infection). Cell type and time point are not known. Each CDR3 is given with its conserved first and last residue. The order of the fields is J gene, V gene, D gene, CDR3 protein. A D gene is named only where the DNA matches it firmly.

TRBJ1-1	TRBV7-2	-	CASSLVVGNTEAFF
TRBJ2-2	TRBV24-1	TRBD1	CATSDLSDRAGELFF
TRBJ1-4	TRBV20-1	-	CSVYRAANEKLFF
TRBJ2-3	TRBV15	-	CATSSGTFTDTQYF
TRBJ2-2	TRBV9	TRBD2	CASSPGAGGVTGELFF
TRBJ1-2	TRBV28	TRBD1	CASRGQGVRLYGYTF
TRBJ1-2	TRBV7-2	-	CASSLGWTVLYGYTF
TRBJ1-1	TRBV12-3/TRBV12-4	TRBD1	CASRDRVHAFF
TRBJ2-1	TRBV5-4	TRBD1	CASSKGQGLYNEQFF
TRBJ2-7	TRBV2	TRBD2	CASSVLLAGADEQYF
TRBJ2-1	TRBV3-1	-	CASSQGGAGRLAYNEQFF
TRBJ2-5	TRBV12-3/TRBV12-4	TRBD1	CASSQDRGGETQYF
TRBJ1-6	TRBV23-1	-	CASSQWDGRNGSYNSPLHF
TRBJ2-1	TRBV18	-	CASSLGPGLQGNNEQFF
TRBJ2-5	TRBV4-1	-	CASSQESGETQYF
TRBJ2-7	TRBV20-1	-	CSAGILRVYEQYF
TRBJ1-5	TRBV6-2/TRBV6-3	-	CASSPNQPQHF
TRBJ2-7	TRBV27	TRBD2	CASSRRGGTYEQYF
TRBJ1-1	TRBV6-2/TRBV6-3	-	CASSYPQQGNTEAFF
TRBJ1-5	TRBV15	TRBD1	CATSRLKTGVQPQHF
TRBJ1-2	TRBV20-1	-	CSVLRSGNYGYTF
TRBJ2-1	TRBV5-1	-	CASSPKGGTYNEQFF
TRBJ2-7	TRBV4-2	-	CASSQVGQGRTYEQYF
TRBJ1-6	TRBV20-1	-	CSASGRAYNSPLHF
TRBJ2-1	TRBV6-2/TRBV6-3	TRBD2	CASSYSNSGGDYNEQFF
TRBJ2-1	TRBV10-3	TRBD2	CAISDARLAGGLNEQFF
TRBJ1-6	TRBV3-1	-	CASSPPFWGGPSPLHF
TRBJ2-3	TRBV9	-	CASSTRTTSTDTQYF
TRBJ1-6	TRBV12-3/TRBV12-4	-	CASSSKLYNSPLHF
TRBJ2-5	TRBV6-6	-	CASSRPAETQYF
TRBJ1-5	TRBV6-6	-	CASSSRTPSNQPQHF
TRBJ2-1	TRBV6-1	-	CASTRQYNEQFF
TRBJ2-3	TRBV5-1	-	CASSWRPDRSPTDTQYF
TRBJ2-6	TRBV5-1	-	CASRSSSGANVLTF
TRBJ1-4	TRBV6-5	-	CASSQGQTNEKLFF
TRBJ2-7	TRBV12-3/TRBV12-4	-	CASSLERGYEQYF
TRBJ1-1	TRBV6-2/TRBV6-3	TRBD1	CASRPGQGWTEAFF
TRBJ1-5	TRBV7-2	TRBD1	CASSSGTGSYSNQPQHF
TRBJ2-3	TRBV10-3	TRBD1	CAAGGQGASTDTQYF
TRBJ2-7	TRBV7-9	TRBD1	CASALQGKGYEQYF
TRBJ1-2	TRBV9	-	CASRRAAGEDGYTF
TRBJ2-5	TRBV24-1	-	CATSDEETQYF
TRBJ2-3	TRBV7-2	TRBD1	CASSPGGFTDTQYF
TRBJ1-1	TRBV6-4	-	CASSLTATGEAFF
TRBJ2-3	TRBV7-2	TRBD2	CASSFPLAGGTDTQYF
TRBJ2-7	TRBV6-5	-	CASSYRQGFYEQYF
TRBJ2-1	TRBV7-2	-	CASSFTENSYNEQFF
TRBJ1-3	TRBV7-2	-	CASSSGGHAGNTIYF
TRBJ1-5	TRBV6-5	-	CASSYSRDQPQHF
TRBJ2-1	TRBV12-5	-	CASGMGGTVIDNEQFF
TRBJ2-1	TRBV7-3	TRBD2	CASSLNGPSGGNEQFF
TRBJ2-5	TRBV5-1	TRBD1	CASSGQGAHQETQYF
TRBJ2-2	TRBV7-2	TRBD1	CASSSYADRGGTGELFF
TRBJ2-3	TRBV7-9	TRBD2	CASRPTSGAKDTQYF
TRBJ2-3	TRBV6-5	TRBD2	CASSPVAGATDTQYF
TRBJ2-7	TRBV6-2/TRBV6-3	-	CASKSRYEQYF
TRBJ2-4	TRBV6-5	-	CATGTTRRGGENIQYF
TRBJ2-1	TRBV20-1	-	CSAKGGSRGSYNEQFF
TRBJ1-5	TRBV12-3/TRBV12-4	-	CASSLSREGPQHF